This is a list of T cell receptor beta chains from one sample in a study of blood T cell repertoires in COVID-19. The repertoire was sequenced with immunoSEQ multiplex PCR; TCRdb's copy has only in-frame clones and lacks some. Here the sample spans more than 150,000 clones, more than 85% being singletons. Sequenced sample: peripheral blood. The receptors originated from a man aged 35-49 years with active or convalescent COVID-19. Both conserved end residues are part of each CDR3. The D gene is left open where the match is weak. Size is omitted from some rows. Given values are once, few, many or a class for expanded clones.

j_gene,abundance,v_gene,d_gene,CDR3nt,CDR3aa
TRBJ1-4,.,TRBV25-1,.,TGTGCCAGCAGTGAGGCGGGACTCGCTACTAATGAAAAACTGTTTTTT,CASSEAGLATNEKLFF
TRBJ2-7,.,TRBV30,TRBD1,TGTGCCTACGGGACAGGGAAAAATTCGGGGCAGTACTTC,CAYGTGKNSGQYF
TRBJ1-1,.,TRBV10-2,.,TGCGCCAGCACTGCGGGTACTGAAGCTTTCTTT,CASTAGTEAFF
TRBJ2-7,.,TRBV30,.,TGTGCCTGGGCCAACGACAGATTTCTCTACGAGCAGTACTTC,CAWANDRFLYEQYF
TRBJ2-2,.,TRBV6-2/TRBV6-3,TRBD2,TGTGCCAGCAGTCCGGGACTAGCGACGAACACCGGGGAGCTGTTTTTT,CASSPGLATNTGELFF
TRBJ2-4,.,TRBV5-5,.,TGTGCCAGCAGCTTCGACGGGAACATTCAGTACTTC,CASSFDGNIQYF
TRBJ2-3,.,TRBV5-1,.,TGCGCCAGCAGCTTGGCCGGGGGTGGCGGAGATACGCAGTATTTT,CASSLAGGGGDTQYF
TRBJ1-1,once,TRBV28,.,TGTGCCACCATTTGGAGGGGGAACACTGAAGCTTTCTTT,CATIWRGNTEAFF
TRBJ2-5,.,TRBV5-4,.,TGTGCCAGCAGCACGGAGGGGGCCGGGGAGACCCAGTACTTC,CASSTEGAGETQYF
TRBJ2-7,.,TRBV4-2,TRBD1,TGTGCCAGCAGCCCTACGACAGGGCTTGGCTCCTACGAGCAGTACTTC,CASSPTTGLGSYEQYF
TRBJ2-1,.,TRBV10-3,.,TGTGCCTCGGGAAGAGAGGATGAGCAGTTCTTC,CASGREDEQFF
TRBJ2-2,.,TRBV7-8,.,TGTGCCAGCAGCTTAGCCAATACCAGGGTAATTCCCGGGGAGCTGTTTTTT,CASSLANTRVIPGELFF
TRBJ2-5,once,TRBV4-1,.,TGCGCCAGCAGCCAAGCTCCTGGCGAGACCCAGTACTTC,CASSQAPGETQYF
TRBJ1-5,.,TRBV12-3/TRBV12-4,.,TGTGCCAGCAGCCCACTCAATCAGCCCCAGCATTTT,CASSPLNQPQHF
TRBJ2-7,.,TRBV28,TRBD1,TGTGCCAGCAGTTTAGGGGACAGGGCTTTTGGGGCGCCCCCCTACGAGCAGTACTTC,CASSLGDRAFGAPPYEQYF
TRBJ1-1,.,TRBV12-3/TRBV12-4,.,TGTGCCAGCAGCTCACAGGGGAACACTGAAGCTTTCTTT,CASSSQGNTEAFF
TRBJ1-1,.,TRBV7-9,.,TGTGCCAGCAGCCCGTCTGGGGCTGCTACTGAAGCTTTCTTT,CASSPSGAATEAFF
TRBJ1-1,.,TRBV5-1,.,TGCGCCAGCAGCCTCCCGGGAGGAATGAACACTGAAGCTTTCTTT,CASSLPGGMNTEAFF
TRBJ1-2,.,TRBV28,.,TGTGCCAGCTCACGACAGACCCCAGGCTACACCTTC,CASSRQTPGYTF
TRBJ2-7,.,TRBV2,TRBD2,TGTGCCAGAAGAAAAACCGGGACTAGAGATAAAGGGCCGTACTTC,CARRKTGTRDKGPYF
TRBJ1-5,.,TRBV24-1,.,TGTGCCACCAGTGATTTTAGCAACAATCAGCCCCAGCATTTT,CATSDFSNNQPQHF
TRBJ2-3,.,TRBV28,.,TGTGCCAGCAGTCCTACGACAGCAACTAGCACAGATACGCAGTATTTT,CASSPTTATSTDTQYF
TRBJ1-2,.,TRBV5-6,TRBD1,TGTGCCAGCAGCATTCGACAGGGGGGGTATGGCTACACCTTC,CASSIRQGGYGYTF
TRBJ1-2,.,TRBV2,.,TGTGCCAGCTTGGTACTCGGGGGGGCCTATGGCTACACCTTC,CASLVLGGAYGYTF
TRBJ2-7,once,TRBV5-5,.,TGTGCCAGCAGCTTCGCGACAGACAACGAGCAGTACTTC,CASSFATDNEQYF
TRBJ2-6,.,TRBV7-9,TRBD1,TGTGCCAGCAGCTTCTCTACAGGGGGCGCTGGGGCCAACGTCCTGACTTTC,CASSFSTGGAGANVLTF
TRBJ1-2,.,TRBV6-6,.,TGTGCCAGCACCGCAACCAGCTATGGCTACACCTTC,CASTATSYGYTF
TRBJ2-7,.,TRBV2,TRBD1,TGTGCCAGCACGGGGACAGGGTCCTACGAGCAGTACTTC,CASTGTGSYEQYF
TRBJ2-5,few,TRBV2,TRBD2,TGTGCCAGCAGCCTGCGGGGGGGCCTAGAGACCCAGTACTTC,CASSLRGGLETQYF
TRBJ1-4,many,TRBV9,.,TGTGCCAGCAGCGTAGGGGCAGCCTTGCGTGAAAAACTGTTTTTT,CASSVGAALREKLFF